This TCR beta chain was retrieved from a study of OX40 agonist ivuxolimab in advanced cancers. Whole-study context: Patients' therapy was ivuxolimab, an antibody that acts as an agonist of OX40 (CD134). Earlier anti-PD-1, anti-PD-L1 or anti-CTLA-4 therapy was permitted; less than 50% had received some. Broader study findings: Part of the nonresponder group also had normalized T-cell clonal expansion that was low.

No patient had autoimmune disease or received systemic immunosuppression. Germline CDR1 SGHNT, CDR2 YYREEE (reference sequence). The ends were cut back, 1 base at V and 5 bases at J, with 9 bases in the middle. The CDR3 is made up of 13 amino acids. The assay was immunoSEQ multiplex PCR, and TCRdb's table has in-frame clones only and misses some. The profile shows about 69,000 clones, 80% to 90% of them singletons. As to this clone: Its antigen is undetermined.

Source: CD4+ or CD8+ T cells sorted from blood, taken in a trial of the OX40 agonist ivuxolimab. The clonotype comes from an adult with an advanced solid tumor such as melanoma, head and neck, liver or kidney cancer. The V gene is TRBV5-4, the J gene TRBJ1-1; D may be TRBD1 (6 bases). CDR3 DNA sequence: TGTGCCAGCAGCTTGATGCAGGGGACTGAAGCTTTCTTT. It encodes CASSLMQGTEAFF.